The clone carrying this T cell receptor (beta chain) was detected ten times or more. The antigen is undetermined. This CDR3 region has 13 residues. With 2 bases removed from V and 7 bases from J, the gap between germline ends came to 12 bases. Per germline, CDR1 SQVTM and CDR2 ANQGSEA. The TCR beta CDR3 regions underwent amplification using RNA transcripts as the source. TCR CDR3 underwent first-round RT-PCR with the HTBI primer set. Using its own MiXCR run on the multiplex PCR reads, TCRdb lists one record per CDR3 protein. The top ten hold around 7.9% of the sample, which has roughly 290,000 distinct CDR3 sequences, about 14% seen once. Diagnostic assessment was based on clinical symptoms, serum thyroxine and TRAb, thyroid ultrasound and orbital computed tomography. The sample comes from a study of T cells in Graves' hyperthyroidism and ophthalmopathy. The overall study: Blood was drawn when the patient was first diagnosed and still untreated. Regarding the study as a whole: A model of 13 V-J features distinguished ophthalmopathy from stable hyperthyroidism. Blood held most thyroid clonotypes expanded above 0.001 frequency.

Material: blood. The chain combines TRBV29-1 with TRBJ2-1; D not resolved. The TCR comes from a woman in her twenties or thirties with Graves' hyperthyroidism that later progressed to Graves' ophthalmopathy. CDR3 DNA sequence: TGCAGCGTTGAACAAGCCTTGGGGAATGAGCAGTTCTTC. Translation gives CSVEQALGNEQFF.